This entry describes one TCR beta chain. What it recognizes is unknown. This sample includes further DNA sequences coding for the same CDR3. The germline V gene encodes CDR1 SGDLS and CDR2 YYNGEE. Trimming took off 3 bases at V and 1 base at J, with 11 bases between the two ends. The CDR3 is 15 residues long. This sample is part of a study of shared clonotypes between healthy human individuals. General study results and limits: Clonotype sharing across a few donors was observed for 4.5% to 6.5% of naive CD4 clonotypes. An anticipated effect of sequencing depth on clonotype sharing among donors was recognized.

CD45RO-negative, CCR7-positively selected cells formed the naive CD8 fraction, excluding terminally differentiated effector memory CD45RA+ cells. Sorted-subset replicate PCRs used about 200 ng DNA, tens of thousands of T cell genomes. The repertoire was sequenced with immunoSEQ multiplex PCR; TCRdb's copy has only in-frame clones and lacks some. The table lists around 2.1 million clones, about 92% of them singletons, with about 1.8% in the top ten. The clonotype originates from a young man in good health. Some clones in this sample may be carry-over from other donors' samples. Material: naive CD8+ T cells from PBMCs. The chain recombines TRBV9 with TRBJ1-3, with D hard to call. The CDR3 spells CASSDAGLSGNTIYF. The CDR3 bases are TGTGCCAGCAGCGACGCAGGTTTGTCTGGAAACACCATATATTTT.